The rows below give T cell receptor beta chains drawn from one sample of a study of tumor T cells in aggressive B-cell lymphoma. The method was immunoSEQ multiplex PCR; TCRdb's version includes in-frame clones alone and lacks a portion of them. This table has about 5,000 clones, about 84% appearing once. The source material was tumor tissue. The receptors shown here come from an adult with diffuse large B cell lymphoma. The CDR3 runs from the conserved cysteine through the conserved F or W. A D gene is named only where the DNA matches it firmly. A clone size is listed for some rows: how often the clone was seen (once, few, many), or a class if it is expanded.

. TRBJ2-3 TRBV4-1 TRBD1 14 CASSYRQGVDTQYF TGCGCCAGCAGCTATCGACAGGGAGTGGATACGCAGTATTTT
. TRBJ1-1 TRBV7-9 . 15 CASSLARRRNTEAFF TGTGCCAGCAGCTTAGCGCGGCGAAGGAACACTGAAGCTTTCTTT
. TRBJ2-5 TRBV7-3 . 13 CASSFFGGETQYF TGTGCCAGCAGCTTCTTTGGAGGAGAGACCCAGTACTTC
. TRBJ2-1 TRBV19 TRBD2 17 CASSIPGWLAVYNEQFF TGTGCCAGTAGTATCCCCGGGTGGCTAGCGGTCTACAATGAGCAGTTCTTC
. TRBJ2-7 TRBV30 TRBD2 13 CACSSGRYYEQYF TGTGCCTGCTCTAGCGGGAGGTACTACGAGCAGTACTTC
. TRBJ1-2 TRBV18 . 13 CASSPETAYGYTF TGTGCCAGCTCACCAGAGACAGCTTATGGCTACACCTTC
. TRBJ1-4 TRBV28 TRBD1 15 CASSLMGQSNEKLFF TGTGCCAGCAGTTTAATGGGACAGTCTAATGAAAAACTGTTTTTT
. TRBJ2-3 TRBV19 TRBD2 15 CASSKGTRITDTQYF TGTGCCAGTAGTAAGGGGACTAGGATCACAGATACGCAGTATTTT
. TRBJ2-1 TRBV7-2 . 14 CASRLDRSYNEQFF TGTGCCAGCAGGCTCGACAGATCCTACAATGAGCAGTTCTTC
. TRBJ2-5 TRBV7-7 . 13 CASSLDLRETQYF TGTGCTAGCAGCCTTGACTTAAGGGAGACCCAGTACTTC
. TRBJ1-4 TRBV27 . 18 CASSLFARDWSTNEKLFF TGTGCCAGCAGTTTATTTGCCCGGGATTGGTCAACTAATGAAAAACTGTTTTTT
. TRBJ1-6 TRBV28 TRBD1 14 CASSFRGIGSPLHF TGTGCCAGCAGCTTCAGGGGGATAGGTTCACCCCTCCACTTT
. TRBJ2-2 TRBV7-2 . 16 CASTPQAAANTGELFF TGTGCCAGCACCCCCCAAGCCGCCGCGAACACCGGGGAGCTGTTTTTT
. TRBJ1-5 TRBV12-5 . 14 CASAREGPGQPQHF TGTGCTAGTGCCCGAGAGGGCCCGGGGCAGCCCCAGCATTTT
. TRBJ1-4 TRBV28 . 15 CASSSLFEANEKLFF TGTGCCAGCAGTTCACTATTTGAAGCTAATGAAAAACTGTTTTTT
few TRBJ1-1 TRBV18 TRBD1 13 CASSRQGSTEAFF TGTGCCAGCTCACGACAGGGGTCCACTGAAGCTTTCTTT
. TRBJ1-4 TRBV2 . 14 CASRTSLGNEKLFF TGTGCCAGCAGGACATCCTTGGGTAATGAAAAACTGTTTTTT
few TRBJ1-5 TRBV29-1 . 12 CSVGEVEQPQHF TGCAGCGTTGGGGAGGTTGAGCAGCCCCAGCATTTT
. TRBJ1-1 TRBV28 . 12 CASSFEGGEAFF TGTGCCAGCAGTTTTGAGGGAGGTGAAGCTTTCTTT
once TRBJ1-2 TRBV9 . 13 CASSNTGYYGYTF TGTGCCAGCAGCAACACAGGGTACTATGGCTACACCTTC
. TRBJ2-7 TRBV5-1 . 16 CASSTSDSRLSYEQYF TGCGCCAGCAGCACCTCGGACAGCCGACTCTCCTACGAGCAGTACTTC
. TRBJ1-2 TRBV9 . 14 CASSVDGRRGGYTF TGTGCCAGCAGCGTAGATGGACGGCGGGGTGGCTACACCTTC
. TRBJ2-5 TRBV4-2 TRBD2 18 CASSKQMTSGGPGETQYF TGTGCCAGCAGCAAACAAATGACTAGCGGGGGGCCCGGTGAGACCCAGTACTTC
few TRBJ1-2 TRBV7-8 TRBD1 15 CASTHSGTGSRGYTF TGTGCCAGCACCCATTCCGGGACAGGTTCGCGAGGCTACACCTTC
. TRBJ2-7 TRBV28 TRBD1 15 CASSSDGAQGDEQYF TGTGCCAGCAGTTCCGATGGGGCGCAGGGGGACGAGCAGTACTTC
. TRBJ1-2 TRBV6-5 . 13 CASRSTATYGYTF TGTGCCAGCAGATCGACAGCAACCTATGGCTACACCTTC
. TRBJ1-1 TRBV14 . 15 CASSQEVRAGAEAFF TGTGCCAGCAGCCAAGAGGTACGGGCGGGGGCTGAAGCTTTCTTT
. TRBJ1-5 TRBV19 . 16 CASSGTPRRGNQPQHF TGTGCCAGTTCCGGGACTCCTCGTAGGGGCAATCAGCCCCAGCATTTT
. TRBJ1-2 TRBV4-3 TRBD1 14 CASSQLQGRNGYTF TGCGCCAGCAGCCAACTACAGGGGCGAAATGGCTACACCTTC
few TRBJ2-7 TRBV5-6 TRBD1 14 CASSLGGTGYEQYF TGTGCCAGCAGCTTGGGGGGGACAGGCTACGAGCAGTACTTC
. TRBJ1-4 TRBV28 . 12 CASTSTLEKLFF TGTGCCAGCACCTCGACACTGGAAAAACTGTTTTTT
. TRBJ1-1 TRBV5-1 TRBD1 14 CASSFGTGYTEAFF TGCGCCAGCAGCTTTGGGACAGGCTACACTGAAGCTTTCTTT
. TRBJ2-1 TRBV7-2 TRBD1 16 CASSLEGQSSYNEQFF TGTGCCAGCAGCTTAGAGGGACAGAGCTCCTACAATGAGCAGTTCTTC
. TRBJ2-7 TRBV23-1 . 13 CASSPDKTYEQYF TGCGCCAGCAGTCCGGACAAAACCTACGAGCAGTACTTC
large TRBJ1-1 TRBV28 TRBD1 14 CASSSGQGDTEAFF TGTGCCAGCAGTTCTGGACAGGGCGACACTGAAGCTTTCTTT
. TRBJ1-1 TRBV2 . 13 CASSLDSNTEAFF TGTGCCAGCAGTTTGGACAGTAACACTGAAGCTTTCTTT
once TRBJ1-6 TRBV9 . 13 CASSQDQGSPLHF TGTGCCAGCAGCCAGGACCAGGGTTCACCCCTCCACTTT
few TRBJ1-3 TRBV9 . 16 CASSVEAQASGNTIYF TGTGCCAGCAGCGTAGAGGCCCAGGCCTCAGGAAACACCATATATTTT
. TRBJ2-3 TRBV4-1 TRBD2 16 CASSQAAGGGTDTQYF TGCGCCAGCAGCCAAGCCGCGGGCGGGGGAACGGATACGCAGTATTTT
. TRBJ2-7 TRBV7-3 TRBD2 15 CASSLQAGAAYEQYF TGTGCCAGCAGCTTACAAGCGGGAGCCGCCTACGAGCAGTACTTC
. TRBJ1-5 TRBV10-3 . 13 CAISKTVDQPQHF TGTGCCATCAGTAAGACAGTGGATCAGCCCCAGCATTTT
. TRBJ1-2 TRBV11-1 TRBD1 15 CASSPGQPFNYGYTF TGTGCCAGCAGCCCGGGACAGCCATTTAACTATGGCTACACCTTC
. TRBJ1-2 TRBV19 . 13 CASSIGAHDGYTF TGTGCCAGTAGTATCGGAGCTCATGATGGCTACACCTTC
. TRBJ1-5 TRBV19 TRBD1 16 CASRPLGQAGNQPQHF TGTGCCAGTAGACCCTTGGGACAGGCGGGAAATCAGCCCCAGCATTTT
. TRBJ1-5 TRBV2 TRBD1 16 CASSPPTGEGNQPQHF TGTGCCAGCAGTCCCCCCACAGGGGAGGGCAATCAGCCCCAGCATTTT
. TRBJ1-2 TRBV7-2 TRBD1 15 CASSLTGQGSYGYTF TGTGCCAGCAGTCTCACGGGACAGGGATCCTATGGCTACACCTTC
. TRBJ1-5 TRBV2 TRBD1 14 CASSPGGEYQPQHF TGTGCCAGCAGCCCAGGGGGCGAATACCAGCCCCAGCATTTT
. TRBJ2-1 TRBV6-5 . 14 CASALGPTYNEQFF TGTGCCAGCGCGCTGGGGCCGACCTACAATGAGCAGTTCTTC